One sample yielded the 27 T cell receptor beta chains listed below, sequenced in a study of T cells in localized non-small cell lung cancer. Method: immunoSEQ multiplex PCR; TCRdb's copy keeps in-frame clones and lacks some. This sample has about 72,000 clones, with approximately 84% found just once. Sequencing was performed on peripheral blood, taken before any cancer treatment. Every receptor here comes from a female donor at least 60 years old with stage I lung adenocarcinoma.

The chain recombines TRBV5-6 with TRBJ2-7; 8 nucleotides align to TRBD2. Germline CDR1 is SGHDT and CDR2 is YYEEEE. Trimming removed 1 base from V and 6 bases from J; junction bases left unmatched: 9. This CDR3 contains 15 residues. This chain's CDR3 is CASSLTGGPVREQYF. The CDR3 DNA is TGTGCCAGCAGCTTGACGGGAGGGCCGGTACGCGAGCAGTACTTC.

CDR3 in amino acids: CASSQGLGAYNEQFF. The CDR3 DNA follows: TGTGCCAGCAGCCAGGGACTAGGTGCCTACAATGAGCAGTTCTTC. The rearrangement joins TRBV11-2 to TRBJ2-1, with 8 positions matching TRBD2. The CDR3 is made up of 15 amino acids. Germline-derived CDR1 and CDR2 are SGHAT and FQNNGV. The trim removed 5 bases at V and 2 bases at J, leaving 5 bases unmatched.

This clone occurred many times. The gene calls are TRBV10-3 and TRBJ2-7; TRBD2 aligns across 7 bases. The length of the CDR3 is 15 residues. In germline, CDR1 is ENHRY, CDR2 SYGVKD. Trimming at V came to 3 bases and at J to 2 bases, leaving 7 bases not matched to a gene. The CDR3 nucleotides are TGTGCCATCAGTGAACCGGGGGGAGCCACCTACGAGCAGTACTTC. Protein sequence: CAISEPGGATYEQYF.

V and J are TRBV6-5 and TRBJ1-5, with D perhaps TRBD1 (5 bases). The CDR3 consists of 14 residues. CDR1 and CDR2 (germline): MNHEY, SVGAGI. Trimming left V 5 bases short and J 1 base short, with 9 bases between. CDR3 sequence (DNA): TGTGCCAGCAGTCCCCGGGACAGCAATCAGCCCCAGCATTTT. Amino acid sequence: CASSPRDSNQPQHF.

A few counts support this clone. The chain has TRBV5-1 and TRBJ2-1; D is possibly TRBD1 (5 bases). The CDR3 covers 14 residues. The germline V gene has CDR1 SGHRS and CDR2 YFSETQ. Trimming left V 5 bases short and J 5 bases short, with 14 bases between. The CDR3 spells CASSTQGWDNEQFF. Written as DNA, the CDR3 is TGCGCCAGCAGTACCCAGGGTTGGGACAATGAGCAGTTCTTC. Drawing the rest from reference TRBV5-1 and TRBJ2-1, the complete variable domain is KAGVTQTPRYLIKTRGQQVTLSCSPISGHRSVSWYQQTPGQGLQFLFEYFSETQRNKGNFPGRFSGRQFSNSRSEMNVSTLELGDSALYLCASSTQGWDNEQFFGPGTRLTVL.

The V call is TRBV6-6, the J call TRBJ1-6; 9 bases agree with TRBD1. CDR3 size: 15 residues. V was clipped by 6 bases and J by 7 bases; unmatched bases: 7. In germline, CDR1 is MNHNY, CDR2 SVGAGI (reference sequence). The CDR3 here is CASRDEQGANSPLHF. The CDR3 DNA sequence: TGTGCCAGCAGGGACGAACAGGGGGCAAATTCACCCCTCCACTTT.

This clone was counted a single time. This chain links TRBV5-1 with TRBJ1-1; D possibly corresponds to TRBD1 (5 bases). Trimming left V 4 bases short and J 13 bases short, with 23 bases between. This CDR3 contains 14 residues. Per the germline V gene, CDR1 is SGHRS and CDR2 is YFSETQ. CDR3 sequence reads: CASSRDLPMKEVFF. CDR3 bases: TGCGCCAGCAGCAGGGACCTGCCTATGAAGGAGGTTTTCTTT. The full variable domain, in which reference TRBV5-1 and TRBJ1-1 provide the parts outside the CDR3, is KAGVTQTPRYLIKTRGQQVTLSCSPISGHRSVSWYQQTPGQGLQFLFEYFSETQRNKGNFPGRFSGRQFSNSRSEMNVSTLELGDSALYLCASSRDLPMKEVFFGQGTRLTVV.

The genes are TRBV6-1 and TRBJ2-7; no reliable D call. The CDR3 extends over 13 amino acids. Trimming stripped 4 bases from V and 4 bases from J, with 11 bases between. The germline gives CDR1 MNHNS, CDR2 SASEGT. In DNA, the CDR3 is TGTGCCAGCAGTGGTACTGGCCCATACGAGCAGTACTTC. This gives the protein CASSGTGPYEQYF.

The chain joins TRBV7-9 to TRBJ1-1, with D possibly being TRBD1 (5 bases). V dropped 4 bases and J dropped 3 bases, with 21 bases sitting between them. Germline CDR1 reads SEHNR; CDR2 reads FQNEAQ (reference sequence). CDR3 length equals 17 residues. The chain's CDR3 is CASSSLWTTGGDTEAFF. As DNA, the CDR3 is TGTGCCAGCAGCTCTCTTTGGACCACCGGAGGGGACACTGAAGCTTTCTTT.

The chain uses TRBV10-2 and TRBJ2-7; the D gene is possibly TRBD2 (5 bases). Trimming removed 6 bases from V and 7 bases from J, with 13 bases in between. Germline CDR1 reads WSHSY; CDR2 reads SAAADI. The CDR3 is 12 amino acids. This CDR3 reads CASRDSTLEQYF. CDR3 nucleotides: TGCGCCAGCAGGGACTCTACCTTGGAGCAGTACTTC.

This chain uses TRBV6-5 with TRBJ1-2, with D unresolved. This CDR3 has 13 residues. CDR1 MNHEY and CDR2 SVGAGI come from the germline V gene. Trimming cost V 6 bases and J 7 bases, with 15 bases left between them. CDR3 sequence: CASSPGRQVGYTF. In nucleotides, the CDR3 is TGTGCCAGCAGCCCAGGACGGCAGGTTGGCTACACCTTC.

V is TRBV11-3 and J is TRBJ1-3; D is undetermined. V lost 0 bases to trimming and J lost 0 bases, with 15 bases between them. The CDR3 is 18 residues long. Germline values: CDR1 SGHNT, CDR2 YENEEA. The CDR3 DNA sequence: TGTGCCAGCAGCTTAGATCGGGGAGGCGCGAACTCTGGAAACACCATATATTTT. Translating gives CASSLDRGGANSGNTIYF.

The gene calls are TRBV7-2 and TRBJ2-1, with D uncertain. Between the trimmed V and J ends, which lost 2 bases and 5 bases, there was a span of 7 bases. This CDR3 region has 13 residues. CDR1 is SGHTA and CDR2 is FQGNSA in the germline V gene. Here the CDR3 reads CASSLRTNNEQFF. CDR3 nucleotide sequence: TGTGCCAGCAGCTTACGGACCAACAATGAGCAGTTCTTC.

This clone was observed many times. For the CDR3, the DNA is TGTGCCAGCAGTTTAGACGTAGGGCAGGCTGCTTACGAGCAGTACTTC. Protein product: CASSLDVGQAAYEQYF. This rearrangement joins TRBV27 to TRBJ2-7; D unclear. Germline V gives CDR1 MNHEY, CDR2 SMNVEV (reference sequence). This CDR3 spans 16 amino acids. Trimming stripped 2 bases from V and 4 bases from J, with 18 bases between.

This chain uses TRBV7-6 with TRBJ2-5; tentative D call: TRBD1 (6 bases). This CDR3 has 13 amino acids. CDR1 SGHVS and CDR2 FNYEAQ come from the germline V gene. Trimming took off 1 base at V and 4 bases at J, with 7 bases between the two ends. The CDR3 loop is CASSLGTVETQYF. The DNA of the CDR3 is TGTGCCAGCAGCTTAGGGACAGTAGAGACCCAGTACTTC.

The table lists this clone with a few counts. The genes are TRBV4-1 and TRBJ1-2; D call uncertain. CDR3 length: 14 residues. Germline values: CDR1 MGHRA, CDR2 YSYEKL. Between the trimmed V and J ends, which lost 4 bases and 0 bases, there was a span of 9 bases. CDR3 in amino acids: CASSPGWANYGYTF. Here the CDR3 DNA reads TGCGCCAGCAGCCCTGGGTGGGCTAACTATGGCTACACCTTC.

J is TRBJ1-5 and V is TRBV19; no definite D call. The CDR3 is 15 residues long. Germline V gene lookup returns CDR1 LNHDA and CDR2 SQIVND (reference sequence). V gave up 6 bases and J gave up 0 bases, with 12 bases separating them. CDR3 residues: CASSPTPYSNQPQHF. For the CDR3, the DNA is TGTGCCAGTAGCCCCACACCTTATAGCAATCAGCCCCAGCATTTT. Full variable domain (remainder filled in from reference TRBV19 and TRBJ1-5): DGGITQSPKYLFRKEGQNVTLSCEQNLNHDAMYWYRQDPGQGLRLIYYSQIVNDFQKGDIAEGYSVSREKKESFPLTVTSAQKNPTAFYLCASSPTPYSNQPQHFGDGTRLSIL.

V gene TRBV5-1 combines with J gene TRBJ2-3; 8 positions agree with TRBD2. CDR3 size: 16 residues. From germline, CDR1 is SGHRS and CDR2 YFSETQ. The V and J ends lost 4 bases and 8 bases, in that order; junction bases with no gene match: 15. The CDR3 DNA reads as TGCGCCAGCAGCCCGGCCGTTAGCGGGATCATGGGTACGCAGTATTTT. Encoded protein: CASSPAVSGIMGTQYF.

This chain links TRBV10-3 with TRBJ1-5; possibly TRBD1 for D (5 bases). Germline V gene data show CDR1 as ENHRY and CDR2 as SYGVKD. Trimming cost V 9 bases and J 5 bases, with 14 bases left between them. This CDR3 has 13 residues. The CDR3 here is CAIRDSLDQPQHF. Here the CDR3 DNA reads TGTGCCATAAGAGACAGCCTAGATCAGCCCCAGCATTTT.

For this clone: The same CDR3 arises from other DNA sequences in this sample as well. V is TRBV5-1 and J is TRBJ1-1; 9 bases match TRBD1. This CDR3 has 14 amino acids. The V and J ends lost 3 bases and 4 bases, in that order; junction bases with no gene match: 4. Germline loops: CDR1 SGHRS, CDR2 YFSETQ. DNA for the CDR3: TGCGCCAGCAGCTCTGGACAGGGGAGCACTGAAGCTTTCTTT. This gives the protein CASSSGQGSTEAFF.

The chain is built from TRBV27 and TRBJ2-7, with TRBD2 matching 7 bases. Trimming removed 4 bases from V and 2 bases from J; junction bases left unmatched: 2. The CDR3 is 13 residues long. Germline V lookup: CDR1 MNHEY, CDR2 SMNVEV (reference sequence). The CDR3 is CASSSGTTYEQYF. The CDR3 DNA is TGTGCCAGCAGTTCAGGGACTACCTACGAGCAGTACTTC.

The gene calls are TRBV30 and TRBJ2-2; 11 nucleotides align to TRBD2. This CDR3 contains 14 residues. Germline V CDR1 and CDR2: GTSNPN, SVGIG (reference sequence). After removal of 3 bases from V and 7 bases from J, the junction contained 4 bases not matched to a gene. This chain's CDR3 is CAWSAGLADGELFF. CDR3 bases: TGTGCCTGGAGCGCGGGACTAGCGGACGGGGAGCTGTTTTTT.

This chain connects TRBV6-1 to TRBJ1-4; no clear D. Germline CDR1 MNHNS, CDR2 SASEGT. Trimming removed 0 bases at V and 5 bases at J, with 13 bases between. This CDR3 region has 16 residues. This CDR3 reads CASSEASRAGNEKLFF. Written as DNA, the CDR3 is TGTGCCAGCAGTGAAGCATCAAGGGCGGGGAATGAAAAACTGTTTTTT.

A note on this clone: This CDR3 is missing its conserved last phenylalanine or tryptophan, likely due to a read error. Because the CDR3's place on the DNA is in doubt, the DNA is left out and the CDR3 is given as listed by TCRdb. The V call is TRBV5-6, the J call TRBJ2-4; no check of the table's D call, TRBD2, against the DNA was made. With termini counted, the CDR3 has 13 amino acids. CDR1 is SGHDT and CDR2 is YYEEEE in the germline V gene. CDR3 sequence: CASSVGRGPPEKL.

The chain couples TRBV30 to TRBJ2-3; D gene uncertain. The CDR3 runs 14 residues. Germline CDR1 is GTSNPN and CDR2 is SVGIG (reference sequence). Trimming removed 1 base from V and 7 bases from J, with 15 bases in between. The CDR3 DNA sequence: TGTGCCTGGAGTGGCAGCCCATCCCGACATACGCAGTATTTT. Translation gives CAWSGSPSRHTQYF.

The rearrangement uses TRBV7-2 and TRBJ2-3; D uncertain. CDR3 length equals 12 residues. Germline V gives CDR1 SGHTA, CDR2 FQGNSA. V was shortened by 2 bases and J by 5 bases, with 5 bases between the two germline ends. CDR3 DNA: TGTGCCAGCAGCTTATATGGAGATACGCAGTATTTT. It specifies CASSLYGDTQYF.

The CDR3: CSVYRISEAFF. CDR3 sequence (DNA): TGCAGCGTTTACAGGATTTCTGAAGCTTTCTTT. The J gene is TRBJ1-1, the V gene TRBV29-1, with a tentative D call TRBD1 (5 bases). The CDR3 runs to 11 residues. V lost 5 bases and J 6 bases, leaving 10 bases between the germline ends. Germline-derived CDR1 and CDR2 are SQVTM and ANQGSEA.